This T cell receptor (beta chain) was observed in a study of T cells in Graves' hyperthyroidism and ophthalmopathy (dated by TCRdb to the late 2010s). General notes on the study: Peripheral blood samples were taken at initial diagnosis, before any treatment was given. To identify TCR V-J signatures that set the groups apart, the researchers used a discovery cohort of more than 95 patients, made up of roughly 45 with Graves' ophthalmopathy and about 60 with stable Graves' hyperthyroidism. Prospective prediction of ophthalmopathy was tested in an independent validation cohort consisting of fewer than 20 hyperthyroidism patients and 15 or so patients who later progressed to ophthalmopathy. The approximately 95 discovery patients were divided at random into training and test sets in a 7:3 ratio. In roughly six Graves' hyperthyroidism patients, the study also compared T-cell repertoires from thyroid tissue with T-cell repertoires from blood. After blood sampling, hyperthyroidism patients were treated with methimazole at a starting dose of 30 mg daily, and ophthalmopathy patients were treated with high-dose intravenous methylprednisolone. The paper reports TCR Vbeta CDR3 sequencing of 130 to 150 peripheral blood samples: around 45 ophthalmopathy, some 80 hyperthyroidism and some 17 progressor patients. The paper as a whole reports these results and caveats: Ophthalmopathy was separated from stable hyperthyroidism by a 13 V-J signature model, with around 88% sensitivity and 81% to 83% specificity obtained in cross-validation and 80%/75% obtained in testing. Most expanded thyroid clonotypes (frequency above 0.001) were also detected in blood, a finding suggesting that blood repertoires may reflect thyroid immune responses. In validation, progression to ophthalmopathy was predicted by the model with 70.59% sensitivity and roughly 72% specificity, a median of roughly 6 months before onset. Sample size was not statistically predetermined, and investigators were not blinded to group allocation.

The TCR beta CDR3 regions were amplified from RNA transcripts. For the first round of RT-PCR on the TCR CDR3, the HTBI primer set was used together with the Qiagen OneStep RT-PCR kit. Libraries were constructed in a second round of multiplex PCR, after which size selection and purification were performed. The libraries were sequenced on an Illumina HiSeq2000 using paired-end 100 bp reads. On the authors' methods: SOAPnuke was used to process the raw data, throwing out any read that contained adapters or uncalled bases, had a mean Phred below 15, or lacked an exact constant-primer or identifier match. High-quality paired reads were merged with COPE v1.2.5, and unique nucleotide sequences were defined as clonotypes. Clonotypes were aligned to IMGT TRBV, TRBD and TRBJ reference segments using MiTCR v1.1. Analysis was restricted to V-J combinations with a frequency above 0.0001, which covered 99% to 99.2% of repertoires. A TCS score was defined as the ratio of F50 (clonal expansion) to E x V (chaos), with BLOSUM62-based TCRdist applied between CDR3 peptides within each V-J. Welch's t-statistics and random forest reduced just over 500 V-J features to 13, which were used in a naive Bayes classifier (R e1071). TCRdb took the public reads, trimmed them with fastp at Q25, ran MiXCR for clone calling and kept in-frame beta chains. Identical CDR3 protein sequences are pooled into one entry, listed with their most common genes and DNA. None of the V and J calls come from the authors' own analysis; TCRdb made them. This sample lists 600,000 or so distinct CDR3 sequences; about 15% were detected once. The top ten hold around an eighth of the sample.

A remark on this clonotype: It lacks a known antigen. No much larger clone is present one base from it, and per-base qualities are unavailable.

Ophthalmopathy patients had moderately to severely active disease, with a Clinical Activity Score of 3 or more, a NOSPECS grade of 4 or more, and a disease duration of less than 3 months. Patients with uncontrolled infections, other autoimmune diseases, pregnancy or lactation were excluded. Diagnoses relied on clinical symptoms, serum thyroxine and TRAb, thyroid ultrasound and orbital computed tomography. PBMCs were isolated from about 10 ml of fresh peripheral blood by Ficoll-Paque density gradient centrifugation. Trizol reagent was used to extract total RNA, and RNA quality was then checked on an Agilent 2100 Bioanalyzer. This receptor was obtained from a woman aged 50 to 60 with Graves' ophthalmopathy. The sequencing input was blood.

In nucleotide form, the sequence is TGCGCCAGCAGCCAGCGGGAGCGGCCCACAGATACGCAGTATTTT. It specifies CASSQRERPTDTQYF. The chain was built from TRBV4-3 and TRBJ2-3; 7 of the junction bases match TRBD2. Taken from the germline V gene, the CDR1 and CDR2 loops are LGHNA and YSLEER. V and J are trimmed by 3 bases and 2 bases, and the gene matches miss 5 bases of the junction. The CDR3 has 15 amino acids, counting the end cysteine and phenylalanine. Of the read, only the CDR3 DNA is kept; its 45 bases are in frame from base 1.